These 6 T cell receptor beta chains came from one sample sequenced in a study of T cells in Graves' hyperthyroidism and ophthalmopathy. RNA transcripts provided the source from which TCR beta CDR3 regions were amplified. TCR CDR3 regions were first amplified by RT-PCR with HTBI primers. MiXCR, run by TCRdb on the multiplex PCR reads, gives a single entry per CDR3 protein. The profile covers about 290,000 distinct CDR3 sequences, with more than 10% appearing a single time and approximately 8.6% taken by the ten largest. Sequencing was carried out using blood. The receptors were gathered from a woman in her 30s with Graves' hyperthyroidism that later progressed to Graves' ophthalmopathy.

For this clonotype: With a much larger clone just one base away, this may be a read error. The chain uses TRBV6-5 and TRBJ2-3; D gene ambiguous. The germline CDR1 and CDR2 sequences are MNHEY and SVGAGI. The CDR3 length is 14 residues. This chain's CDR3 is CAGSSPRSADTQYF. The CDR3 nucleotides read TGTGCCGGCAGTTCCCCCAGGAGCGCAGATACGCAGTATTTT.

This chain links TRBV4-1 with TRBJ1-1; no definite D call. Between the trimmed V and J ends, which lost 1 base and 5 bases, there was a span of 8 bases. Germline-derived CDR1 and CDR2 are MGHRA and YSYEKL. The CDR3 loop spans 13 amino acids. Written as DNA, the CDR3 is TGCGCCAGCAGCCAAGGACATAGGACTGAAGCTTTCTTT. Residues: CASSQGHRTEAFF.

In regard to this clonotype: A junction end diverges from the germline sequence, so it may reflect a read error. The genes are TRBV11-1 and TRBJ1-1; tentative D call: TRBD1 (5 bases). Germline lookup yields CDR1 SGHAT and CDR2 FQDESV (reference sequence). The CDR3 runs 16 residues. CDR3 loop: CASSLALGQGGTEALF. The CDR3 DNA reads TGTGCCAGCAGCTTAGCGTTGGGCCAGGGAGGTACTGAAGCTCTCTTT.

The table lists this clonotype with many counts. This chain joins TRBV7-8 and TRBJ1-6; 9 nucleotides line up with TRBD1. Germline trimming cut 4 bases from V and 14 bases from J; bases unmatched to any gene: 15. This CDR3 is 16 amino acids long. Germline V gene lookup returns CDR1 SGHVS and CDR2 FQNEAQ. CDR3 residues: CASSSRGGTGSFSLHF. The CDR3 DNA follows: TGTGCCAGCAGCTCACGGGGGGGGACAGGGTCTTTTTCCCTCCACTTT. Looking up the rest from reference TRBV7-8 and TRBJ1-6 gives the full variable domain: GAGVSQSPRYKVAKRGQDVALRCDPISGHVSLFWYQQALGQGPEFLTYFQNEAQLDKSGLPSDRFFAERPEGSVSTLKIQRTQQEDSAVYLCASSSRGGTGSFSLHFGNGTRLTVT.

This clonotype was found many times. The V and J genes are TRBV11-1 and TRBJ2-5; TRBD1 or TRBD2 may be the D gene (5 bases each). With 5 bases removed from V and 2 bases from J, the gap between germline ends came to 18 bases. The CDR3 length is 16 residues. The germline gives CDR1 SGHAT, CDR2 FQDESV (reference sequence). Written as DNA, the CDR3 is TGTGCCAGCAGCCCCATCGGGGCGGCGGAACAAGAGACCCAGTACTTC. Translated, it gives CASSPIGAAEQETQYF.

This clonotype was recorded many times. The chain is built from TRBV28 and TRBJ2-2; D possibly corresponds to TRBD1 (5 bases). V was shortened by 7 bases and J by 3 bases, with 9 bases between the two germline ends. Per the germline V gene, CDR1 is MDHEN and CDR2 is SYDVKM. The CDR3 is made up of 13 amino acids. CDR3: CASIRGDTGELFF. Here the CDR3 DNA reads TGTGCCAGCATAAGGGGCGACACCGGGGAGCTGTTTTTT.